The 26 T cell receptor beta chains below were found in one sample sequenced in a study of T cells in Graves' hyperthyroidism and ophthalmopathy. Amplified TCR beta CDR3 regions derived from RNA transcripts. With the HTBI primer set, the TCR CDR3 went through a first round of RT-PCR. Via MiXCR, TCRdb re-called the multiplex PCR reads, giving one row per CDR3 protein. The top ten hold around 50% of the sample, which has about 200,000 distinct CDR3 sequences, about 15% seen once. Specimen: blood. These TCRs come from a man over 45 with Graves' hyperthyroidism.

V gene TRBV5-1 combines with J gene TRBJ2-1; 15 nucleotides line up with TRBD2. V trimming: 3 bases; J trimming: 5 bases; junction bases outside the gene matches: 3. Germline values: CDR1 SGHRS, CDR2 YFSETQ. The CDR3 consists of 16 residues. The CDR3 DNA is TGCGCCAGCAGCTGGAGGACTAGCGGGGGGGACAATGAGCAGTTCTTC. It encodes CASSWRTSGGDNEQFF.

This clonotype was seen at least ten times. The CDR3 DNA reads as TGTGCCTGGAGTGGGCCTTTGGGGGCCGCCCAAGAGACCCAGTACTTC. This gives the protein CAWSGPLGAAQETQYF. This chain uses TRBV30 with TRBJ2-5, with D possibly being TRBD1 (6 bases). Germline-derived CDR1 and CDR2 are GTSNPN and SVGIG (reference sequence). The CDR3 runs to 16 residues. Trimming shortened V by 1 base and J by 1 base, and 16 bases separated the two germline ends.

This clonotype came up a few times. This chain joins TRBV7-3 and TRBJ2-2, with TRBD1 matching 8 bases. The germline CDR1 and CDR2 sequences are SGHTA and FQGTGA. The V gene end was trimmed by 5 bases and the J gene end by 2 bases; junction bases not matched to a gene: 10. The CDR3 sequence is 17 residues long. Here the CDR3 DNA reads TGTGCCAGCAGCCAGGGGGCTATGAGCGGAAACACCGGGGAGCTGTTTTTT. Translated: CASSQGAMSGNTGELFF.

This clonotype was detected ten times or more. The chain combines TRBV20-1 with TRBJ2-7, with a possible D match to TRBD1 (5 bases). The CDR3 is made up of 14 amino acids. V was cut by 0 bases and J by 4 bases, with 13 bases left in between. CDR1 DFQATT and CDR2 SNEGSKA come from the germline V gene (reference sequence). The DNA for the CDR3 is TGCAGTGCTAGAGATATTCAGGGTCGGTACGAGCAGTACTTC. Translated: CSARDIQGRYEQYF.

This clonotype was counted many times. This rearrangement joins TRBV18 to TRBJ2-7; 12 bases are shared with TRBD2. Germline V gene lookup returns CDR1 KGHSH and CDR2 LQKENI. This CDR3 contains 18 residues. Losses at the gene ends were 2 bases for V and 0 bases for J; bases not matched to a gene: 8. CDR3 DNA: TGTGCCAGCTCACCAGGGCTAGCGGGAGGGCCTAGCTCCTACGAGCAGTACTTC. Translated, it gives CASSPGLAGGPSSYEQYF.

This clonotype was counted many times. This chain joins TRBV6-2 or TRBV6-3 and TRBJ2-7; TRBD2 matches at 12 bases. Germline CDR1 and CDR2: MNHEY and SVGEGT. Germline trimming cut 6 bases from V and 3 bases from J; bases unmatched to any gene: 9. The CDR3 is 16 amino acids. Written as DNA, the CDR3 is TGTGCCAGCAGAAGACTAGCGGGAGACCGACACTACGAGCAGTACTTC. This translates into CASRRLAGDRHYEQYF.

This clonotype was found many times. The CDR3 DNA reads as TGTGCCAGCAGCCCCGAGGGTAGCCTTAGCACAGATACGCAGTATTTT. Amino acid sequence: CASSPEGSLSTDTQYF. This sequence joins TRBV6-1 and TRBJ2-3; maybe TRBD2 (5 bases). V gave up 6 bases and J gave up 0 bases, with 16 bases separating them. The CDR3 totals 16 residues. From germline, CDR1 is MNHNS and CDR2 SASEGT.

The table lists this clonotype with many counts. The chain carries TRBV7-8 and TRBJ2-1; D is unresolved. With 3 bases removed from V and 5 bases from J, the gap between germline ends came to 17 bases. The CDR3 runs to 16 residues. From germline, CDR1 is SGHVS and CDR2 FQNEAQ. The DNA of the CDR3 is TGTGCCAGCAGCTTCTACTCGGATCTTGGACACAATGAGCAGTTCTTC. Amino acids: CASSFYSDLGHNEQFF.

This clonotype has just a few counts. The chain is built from TRBV9 and TRBJ2-2, with 10 bases that match TRBD2. Trimming removed 6 bases from V and 1 base from J; junction bases left unmatched: 3. This CDR3 comprises 15 residues. CDR1 and CDR2 from the germline V gene are SGDLS and YYNGEE. In DNA, the CDR3 is TGTGCCAGCACTGGGACTAGCGAGAACACCGGGGAGCTGTTTTTT. As protein: CASTGTSENTGELFF.

This clonotype is a singleton in its sample. The chain couples TRBV7-2 to TRBJ2-3; D is unclear. V lost 1 base, J lost 7 bases, and 6 bases lay in between. The CDR3 totals 12 residues. The V gene's germline CDR1 is SGHTA and CDR2 FQGNSA. The CDR3 reads CASSLDRNTQYF. In nucleotides, the CDR3 is TGTGCCAGCAGCTTAGATAGGAATACGCAGTATTTT.

In its sample, this clonotype was seen many times. The rearrangement links TRBV2 to TRBJ2-5; 15 bases match TRBD2. Germline V lookup: CDR1 SNHLY, CDR2 FYNNEI. The V segment lost 7 bases and the J segment 4 bases; nucleotides outside the gene matches: 4. This CDR3 has 15 amino acids. The CDR3 region has the DNA TGTGCCAGCACCGGGACTAGCGGGAGGCGAGAGACCCAGTACTTC. Translating it yields CASTGTSGRRETQYF.

Details on this clonotype: A much larger clone lies one base from this, so it may be a read error. The chain uses TRBV13 and TRBJ2-7; either TRBD1 or TRBD2 may supply D (5 bases each). Germline loops: CDR1 PRHDT, CDR2 FYEKMQ (reference sequence). V was clipped by 8 bases and J by 7 bases, with 12 bases between them. This CDR3 contains 11 residues. The CDR3: CASGTVNEQYF. The CDR3 bases are TGTGCCAGCGGGACGGTAAATGAGCAGTACTTC.

This clonotype was seen a handful of times. V gene TRBV6-1 combines with J gene TRBJ2-7; D is perhaps TRBD1 (6 bases). Looked up from germline, CDR1 is MNHNS and CDR2 is SASEGT. Deletions cut 5 bases from V and 1 base from J, with 12 bases between. This CDR3 has 14 residues. CDR3 protein: CASSPDSQSYEQYF. Here the CDR3 DNA reads TGTGCCAGCAGTCCGGACAGCCAATCCTACGAGCAGTACTTC.

The chain combines TRBV19 with TRBJ2-7; D is undetermined. Germline V gives CDR1 LNHDA, CDR2 SQIVND (reference sequence). CDR3 length: 12 amino acids. The V gene lost 3 bases and the J gene lost 4 bases, with 7 bases spanning the gap. This CDR3 reads CASSMVEYEQYF. The CDR3 coding sequence is TGTGCCAGTAGTATGGTAGAATACGAGCAGTACTTC. The full variable domain, its missing parts supplied by reference TRBV19 and TRBJ2-7, is DGGITQSPKYLFRKEGQNVTLSCEQNLNHDAMYWYRQDPGQGLRLIYYSQIVNDFQKGDIAEGYSVSREKKESFPLTVTSAQKNPTAFYLCASSMVEYEQYFGPGTRLTVT.

This clonotype was counted ten times or more. This sequence joins TRBV7-8 and TRBJ2-2; D not certain. The CDR3 is made up of 18 amino acids. The germline V gene has CDR1 SGHVS and CDR2 FQNEAQ. V was pared by 2 bases and J by 6 bases, with 22 bases between. The CDR3 region has the DNA TGTGCCAGCAGCTTATTTGGTTGGGCAGCCTACAAGGCCGGGGAGCTGTTTTTT. The encoded protein is CASSLFGWAAYKAGELFF.

This chain joins TRBV27 and TRBJ1-1; D is unclear. Looked up from germline, CDR1 is MNHEY and CDR2 is SMNVEV (reference sequence). V was trimmed by 0 bases and J by 5 bases, leaving 7 bases between them. This CDR3 has 13 residues. The CDR3 bases are TGTGCCAGCAGTTTATCTTGGGGAACTGAAGCTTTCTTT. Its protein product is CASSLSWGTEAFF.

Ten or more counts support this clonotype. The chain recombines TRBV28 with TRBJ1-2; TRBD1 matches 8 bases. This CDR3 contains 13 residues. CDR1 and CDR2 from the germline V gene are MDHEN and SYDVKM. Unmatched junction bases numbered 1, after V lost 3 bases and J lost 4 bases. The CDR3 here is CASSFDRGYGYTF. The CDR3 DNA reads as TGTGCCAGCAGTTTTGACAGGGGCTATGGCTACACCTTC.

CDR3 loop: CASGLTGNSNQPQHF. The CDR3 DNA reads as TGTGCTAGTGGTCTTACAGGGAATAGCAATCAGCCCCAGCATTTT. The chain is built from TRBV12-5 and TRBJ1-5, with a weak D call TRBD1 (6 bases). V was cut by 5 bases and J by 0 bases, with 11 bases left in between. Germline lookup yields CDR1 LGHNT and CDR2 FRNRAP. The CDR3 is 15 residues long.

This clonotype was recorded a few times. V is TRBV5-1 and J is TRBJ1-3; the match to TRBD1 covers 7 bases. Looked up from germline, CDR1 is SGHRS and CDR2 is YFSETQ. The CDR3 covers 14 residues. The ends lost 8 bases at V and 0 bases at J; junction bases unmatched: 5. CDR3 coding DNA: TGCGCCAGTTGGGACAGCAGCTCTGGAAACACCATATATTTT. Translating it yields CASWDSSSGNTIYF.

This clonotype was recorded many times. The rearrangement links TRBV18 to TRBJ1-4; no clear D gene. CDR3 length equals 15 residues. Deletions cut 2 bases from V and 0 bases from J, with 7 bases between. From germline, CDR1 is KGHSH and CDR2 LQKENI. In DNA, the CDR3 is TGTGCCAGCTCACCAGGCTTTCCAACTAATGAAAAACTGTTTTTT. Amino acid sequence: CASSPGFPTNEKLFF.

In this sample, this clonotype turned up a few times. CDR3 residues: CASRDEETQYF. The CDR3 nucleotides are TGTGCCAGCAGGGACGAAGAGACCCAGTACTTC. The chain uses TRBV12-3 or TRBV12-4 and TRBJ2-5; D call uncertain. The CDR3 runs to 11 residues. V dropped 6 bases and J dropped 3 bases, with 5 bases sitting between them.

In its sample, this clonotype was seen many times. The V and J genes are TRBV11-3 and TRBJ2-7; maybe TRBD1 (5 bases). The V gene lost 5 bases and the J gene lost 0 bases, with 14 bases spanning the gap. Germline V CDR1 and CDR2: SGHNT, YENEEA. CDR3 length: 15 residues. CDR3 residues: CASSPGYRSSYEQYF. CDR3 in DNA: TGTGCCAGCAGCCCAGGGTACCGGAGCTCCTACGAGCAGTACTTC.

This clonotype has ten or more counts. The chain employs TRBV30 and TRBJ2-1; D gene ambiguous. The V gene's germline CDR1 is GTSNPN and CDR2 SVGIG (reference sequence). This CDR3 region has 11 residues. V lost 7 bases and J lost 3, with 7 bases in between. CDR3 sequence: CAYVSYNEQFF. Written as DNA, the CDR3 is TGTGCCTACGTCAGCTACAATGAGCAGTTCTTC.

This clonotype appeared a few times. The V gene is TRBV6-1, the J gene TRBJ2-1, with a weak D call TRBD1 (5 bases). Germline V gene lookup returns CDR1 MNHNS and CDR2 SASEGT. The length of the CDR3 is 13 residues. Trimming stripped 7 bases from V and 1 base from J, with 8 bases between. The CDR3 DNA reads as TGTGCCAGCAATAGGGGTTCCTACAATGAGCAGTTCTTC. As protein: CASNRGSYNEQFF.

CDR3 sequence reads: CASSGSGTGAADTQYF. The CDR3 DNA sequence: TGTGCCAGCAGTGGATCCGGGACAGGGGCCGCAGATACGCAGTATTTT. The V and J genes are TRBV2 and TRBJ2-3, with TRBD1 matching 10 bases. This CDR3 region has 16 residues. CDR1 SNHLY and CDR2 FYNNEI come from the germline V gene. V was pared by 4 bases and J by 4 bases, with 8 bases of the junction left unmatched.

Notes on this clonotype: One junction end disagrees with the germline gene, perhaps due to a read error. The V and J genes are TRBV5-1 and TRBJ2-6; D is perhaps TRBD1 (5 bases). The CDR3 extends over 15 amino acids. Germline lookup yields CDR1 SGHRS and CDR2 YFSETQ. The CDR3 coding sequence is TGCGCCAGCAGCGCCTCCAGGGTTGGGGCCAACATCCTGACTTTC. Amino acid sequence: CASSASRVGANILTF.